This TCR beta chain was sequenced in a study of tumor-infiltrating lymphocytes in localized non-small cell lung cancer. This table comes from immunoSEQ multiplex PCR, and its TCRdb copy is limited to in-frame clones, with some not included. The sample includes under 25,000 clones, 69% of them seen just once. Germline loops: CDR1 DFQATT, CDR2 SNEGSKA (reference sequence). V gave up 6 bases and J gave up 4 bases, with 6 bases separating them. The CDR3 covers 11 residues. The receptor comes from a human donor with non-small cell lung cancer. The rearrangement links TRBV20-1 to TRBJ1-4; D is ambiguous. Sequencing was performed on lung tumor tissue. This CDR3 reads CSAAGNEKLFF. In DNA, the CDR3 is TGCAGTGCCGCCGGTAATGAAAAACTGTTTTTT.